Shown below are 6 T cell receptor beta chains from a single sample sequenced in a study of metastatic and nonmetastatic thyroid tumors. Patients had received no treatment of any kind before thyroid surgery. TCRdb re-called the PCR reads with MiXCR. The repertoire holds about 37,000 clones, about 26% seen once, with roughly a tenth in the top ten. The sequenced sample consisted of blood. These receptor sequences come from a male donor with papillary thyroid cancer or a benign thyroid nodule (not recorded which). Some clones in this sample may be carry-over from other donors' samples.

A few counts support this clone. The chain couples TRBV7-2 to TRBJ1-5; D perhaps matches TRBD1 (6 bases). Trimming took 6 bases from V and 13 from J, leaving 16 bases between them. The CDR3 is made up of 12 amino acids. Germline V gives CDR1 SGHTA, CDR2 FQGNSA. CDR3 sequence reads: CASRPDQGTQHF. The DNA of the CDR3 is TGTGCCAGCAGACCAGACCAGGGGACTCAGCATTTT.

The chain employs TRBV4-1 and TRBJ1-1, with TRBD1 matching 7 bases. The CDR3 consists of 15 residues. V lost 0 bases to trimming and J lost 7 bases; unmatched junction nucleotides: 8. Germline loops: CDR1 MGHRA, CDR2 YSYEKL. The CDR3 is CASSQETGVVGEAFF. CDR3 nucleotides: TGCGCCAGCAGCCAAGAAACAGGGGTGGTGGGTGAAGCTTTCTTT.

The chain uses TRBV5-1 and TRBJ2-7; no definite D call. Germline CDR1 SGHRS, CDR2 YFSETQ. Trimming took 3 bases from V and 6 from J, leaving 16 bases between them. The CDR3 runs to 14 residues. CDR3 region: CASSSQTGLGEQYF. The CDR3 DNA reads as TGCGCCAGCAGCTCCCAGACGGGCCTTGGCGAGCAGTACTTC.

This clone was seen a handful of times. The chain joins TRBV6-1 to TRBJ1-2, with 9 bases identical to TRBD1. This CDR3 comprises 15 residues. Germline V gives CDR1 MNHNS, CDR2 SASEGT. J gave up 4 bases and V 0 bases, and 3 bases lay outside the gene matches. In DNA, the CDR3 is TGTGCCAGCAGTGAAGCGGAGACAGGGGGCTATGGCTACACCTTC. Its protein is CASSEAETGGYGYTF.

In its sample, this clone was seen many times. The chain carries TRBV7-8 and TRBJ1-5; the D gene is possibly TRBD1 (6 bases). CDR3 size: 16 residues. Germline values: CDR1 SGHVS, CDR2 FQNEAQ. V dropped 5 bases and J dropped 3 bases, with 17 bases sitting between them. The DNA for the CDR3 is TGTGCCAGCAGCCCGAGGACAGATAGTTCCAATCAGCCCCAGCATTTT. Its translation: CASSPRTDSSNQPQHF.

The rearrangement joins TRBV20-1 to TRBJ2-7; no definite D call. With 3 bases removed from V and 4 bases from J, the gap between germline ends came to 10 bases. The CDR3 contains 12 residues. CDR1 and CDR2 (germline): DFQATT, SNEGSKA (reference sequence). CDR3 residues: CSASPDGYEQYF. The CDR3 DNA is TGCAGTGCTAGTCCGGACGGTTACGAGCAGTACTTC.